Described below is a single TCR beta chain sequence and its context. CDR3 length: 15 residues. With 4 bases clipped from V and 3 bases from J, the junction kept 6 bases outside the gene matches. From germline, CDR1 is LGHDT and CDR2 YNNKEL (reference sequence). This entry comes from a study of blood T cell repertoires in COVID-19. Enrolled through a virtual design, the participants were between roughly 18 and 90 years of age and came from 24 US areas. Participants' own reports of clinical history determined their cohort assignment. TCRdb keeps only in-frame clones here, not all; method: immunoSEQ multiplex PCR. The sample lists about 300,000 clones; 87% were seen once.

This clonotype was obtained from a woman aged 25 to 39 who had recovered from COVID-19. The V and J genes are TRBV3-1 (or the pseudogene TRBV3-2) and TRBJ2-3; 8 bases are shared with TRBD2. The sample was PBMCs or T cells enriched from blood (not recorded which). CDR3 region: CASSLSGGRTDTQYF. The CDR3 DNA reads TGTGCCAGCAGCCTGAGCGGGGGCAGGACAGATACGCAGTATTTT.